This TCR beta chain was identified in a study of Ad26.COV2.S vaccination and SARS-CoV-2 variants. Study summary: Ad26.COV2.S, an intramuscular injection, was given once or twice 56 days apart.

Regarding treatment: 19 received Ad26.COV2.S at low or high dose, single or two shots; 5 received placebo; per-sample allocation not given. Material that was analyzed had been drawn on day 63 after the first vaccine or placebo injection. Germline lookup yields CDR1 SGHDT and CDR2 YYEEEE. Trimming took 6 bases from V and 4 from J; bases not matched to a gene: 17. CDR3 length: 17 residues. The table came from immunoSEQ multiplex PCR; TCRdb's copy has only in-frame clones and leaves some out. Among approximately 280,000 clones listed, roughly 86% were seen once. Here the sequenced sample was peripheral blood, taken in a trial of Ad26.COV2.S vaccine versus placebo. The chain combines TRBV5-6 with TRBJ1-2; TRBD1 aligns across 8 bases. The TCR was taken from a person aged 18 to 59 who received the Ad26.COV2.S COVID-19 vaccine or a placebo. The CDR3 coding sequence is TGTGCCAGCATCCGGACAGGGCATGTCTACGTGGGCTATGGCTACACCTTC. It is translated as CASIRTGHVYVGYGYTF.